This entry lists 31 T cell receptor beta chains sequenced from one sample in a study of T cell clusters in autoimmune cytopenias. Multiplex touch-down PCR amplified TRB using TRB-A and TRB-B pools in one tube. TCRdb re-called the multiplex PCR reads and shows each CDR3 protein once, DNA omitted. This listing includes fewer than 6,500 distinct CDR3 sequences. TRB was amplified from 250 ng of peripheral blood genomic DNA per sample. The same sample was also used in a study of T cell repertoires in aging, cancer and after chemotherapy.

Sequenced material: peripheral blood. These receptors were obtained from a human donor in good health.

The chain couples TRBV9 to TRBJ2-3; TCRdb returns TRBD1, unconfirmable since there is no DNA. Germline CDR1 and CDR2: SGDLS and YYNGEE. The length of the CDR3 is 18 residues. The CDR3 loop reads CASSVDPDSDRGTDTQYF.

The chain links TRBV15 to TRBJ1-2; lacking DNA, the TRBD1 call made by TCRdb goes unchecked. Germline V lookup: CDR1 LNHNV, CDR2 YYDKDF (reference sequence). This CDR3 has 18 residues. The CDR3 protein is CATSHHPAWDSEGYGYTF.

The V gene is TRBV6-5, the J gene TRBJ1-4; as DNA is missing, the TRBD1 call by TCRdb cannot be tested. Germline CDR1 reads MNHEY; CDR2 reads SVGAGI. The CDR3 is 17 residues long. Here the CDR3 reads CASSYSQDREGSEKLFF.

This clonotype registers medium-sized (0.01 to 0.1%) by frequency. The chain uses TRBV5-6 and TRBJ2-5; there is no DNA to check the TCRdb D call of TRBD2. From germline, CDR1 is SGHDT and CDR2 YYEEEE. The CDR3 sequence is 16 residues long. The CDR3 region is CASSRYGDGREETQYF. Full variable domain (rest looked up from reference TRBV5-6 and TRBJ2-5): DAGVTQSPTHLIKTRGQQVTLRCSPKSGHDTVSWYQQALGQGPQFIFQYYEEEERQRGNFPDRFSGHQFPNYSSELNVNALLLGDSALYLCASSRYGDGREETQYFGPGTRLLVL.

The chain uses TRBV6-5 and TRBJ1-5. The CDR3 has 15 residues. Germline V gives CDR1 MNHEY, CDR2 SVGAGI. CDR3 region: CASSDPNVVAQPQHF.

This clonotype is labeled medium-sized based on frequency. The chain links TRBV19 to TRBJ2-2; TCRdb's D call of TRBD1 is untestable without DNA. The CDR3 runs to 14 residues. The germline CDR1 and CDR2 sequences are LNHDA and SQIVND (reference sequence). The CDR3 loop reads CASSMGRGTGELFF.

The chain combines TRBV19 with TRBJ1-5. This CDR3 region has 18 residues. Germline assignment: CDR1 LNHDA and CDR2 SQIVND (reference sequence). The CDR3 is CASSRKPLPRTENQPQHF.

The chain couples TRBV18 to TRBJ2-7; TCRdb selects TRBD1, and the lack of DNA leaves this call unchecked. This CDR3 contains 13 residues. Germline CDR1 KGHSH, CDR2 LQKENI. The CDR3 spells CASSPSGGWEQYF.

V is TRBV15 and J is TRBJ1-5. Germline V lookup: CDR1 LNHNV, CDR2 YYDKDF (reference sequence). The CDR3 totals 15 residues. The CDR3 loop is CATSRDLAGQGPQHF. Combining the CDR3 with reference TRBV15 and TRBJ1-5 gives the whole variable domain DAMVIQNPRYQVTQFGKPVTLSCSQTLNHNVMYWYQQKSSQAPKLLFHYYDKDFNNEADTPDNFQSRRPNTSFCFLDIRSPGLGDTAMYLCATSRDLAGQGPQHFGDGTRLSIL.

According to its frequency, this clonotype is medium-sized. The chain combines TRBV6-5 with TRBJ2-5; the D call of TRBD1 rests on TCRdb alone, since no DNA is present to check it. CDR3 length equals 15 residues. In germline, CDR1 is MNHEY, CDR2 SVGAGI. The CDR3 protein is CASSRRTGGQETQYF.

This chain links TRBV6-5 with TRBJ2-1. The V gene's germline CDR1 is MNHEY and CDR2 SVGAGI. CDR3 length: 13 residues. The chain's CDR3 is CASSYSNYNEQFF.

According to its frequency, this clonotype is medium-sized. This chain joins TRBV19 and TRBJ1-5; TCRdb names TRBD1, which stays unverified in the absence of DNA. Germline V CDR1 and CDR2: LNHDA, SQIVND (reference sequence). This CDR3 is built from 15 residues. CDR3 residues: CASSIEGTAYQPQHF.

This chain uses TRBV18 with TRBJ2-7; TCRdb selects TRBD2, and the lack of DNA leaves this call unchecked. The CDR3 has 19 amino acids. Germline V gene lookup returns CDR1 KGHSH and CDR2 LQKENI. CDR3 residues: CASSPDPFLGLADSYEQYF. The variable domain in full, completed from reference TRBV18 and TRBJ2-7, reads NAGVMQNPRHLVRRRGQEARLRCSPMKGHSHVYWYRQLPEEGLKFMVYLQKENIIDESGMPKERFSAEFPKEGPSILRIQQVVRGDSAAYFCASSPDPFLGLADSYEQYFGPGTRLTVT.

By frequency, this clonotype registers medium-sized. The genes are TRBV29-1 and TRBJ1-2; the D call of TRBD1 rests on TCRdb alone, since no DNA is present to check it. CDR1 is SQVTM and CDR2 is ANQGSEA in the germline V gene. The CDR3 spans 13 residues. The CDR3 reads CSVEEEAGVRYTF. Combining the CDR3 with reference TRBV29-1 and TRBJ1-2 gives the whole variable domain SAVISQKPSRDICQRGTSLTIQCQVDSQVTMMFWYRQQPGQSLTLIATANQGSEATYESGFVIDKFPISRPNLTFSTLTVSNMSPEDSSIYLCSVEEEAGVRYTFGSGTRLTVV.

By frequency, this clonotype is medium-sized. V is TRBV15 and J is TRBJ2-2. The CDR3 has 14 residues. Per germline, CDR1 LNHNV and CDR2 YYDKDF (reference sequence). The CDR3 sequence is CATQIGANTGELFF.

This chain connects TRBV7-9 to TRBJ2-5. In germline, CDR1 is SEHNR, CDR2 FQNEAQ (reference sequence). This CDR3 has 12 amino acids. The CDR3 loop reads CASRGYQETQYF.

The chain links TRBV29-1 to TRBJ1-1. This CDR3 comprises 12 residues. CDR1 and CDR2 from the germline V gene are SQVTM and ANQGSEA. The CDR3 here is CSVLSSNTEAFF.

This clonotype is medium-sized by frequency. V usage is TRBV19 and J usage is TRBJ2-7; TCRdb's D call of TRBD1 is untestable without DNA. CDR3 size: 13 residues. Germline-derived CDR1 and CDR2 are LNHDA and SQIVND (reference sequence). CDR3 protein: CASRAGGTYEQYF.

V gene TRBV30 combines with J gene TRBJ2-3. The CDR3 spans 13 residues. CDR1 and CDR2 from the germline V gene are GTSNPN and SVGIG (reference sequence). The CDR3 sequence is CAWSGISRDTQYF. Full variable domain (missing parts from reference TRBV30 and TRBJ2-3): SQTIHQWPATLVQPVGSPLSLECTVEGTSNPNLYWYRQAAGRGLQLLFYSVGIGQISSEVPQNLSASRPQDRQFILSSKKLLLSDSGFYLCAWSGISRDTQYFGPGTRLTVL.

Considering frequency, this clonotype is medium-sized. The chain carries TRBV19 and TRBJ1-4. The V gene's germline CDR1 is LNHDA and CDR2 SQIVND (reference sequence). CDR3 size: 15 residues. The CDR3 sequence: CASSAHEATNEKLFF.

The rearrangement uses TRBV6-5 and TRBJ1-1. This CDR3 contains 15 residues. Germline V gene data show CDR1 as MNHEY and CDR2 as SVGAGI. This chain's CDR3 is CASSSNSGLGTEAFF.

By frequency, this clonotype is medium-sized. CDR3 sequence reads: CASSFTDEQYF. The genes are TRBV6-6 and TRBJ2-7. The CDR3 has 11 residues. The germline gives CDR1 MNHNY, CDR2 SVGAGI (reference sequence).

J is TRBJ2-1 and V is TRBV7-6; TCRdb picks TRBD1, but there is no DNA to check that call. Germline CDR1 is SGHVS and CDR2 is FNYEAQ. The CDR3 is 14 residues long. The CDR3 loop reads CASSFGQGYNEQFF.

The chain recombines TRBV12-3 or TRBV12-4 with TRBJ1-6; lacking DNA, the TRBD1 call made by TCRdb goes unchecked. The CDR3 runs 17 residues. The CDR3: CASSPYLWDRGFPPLHF.

By frequency, this clonotype registers medium-sized. The chain uses TRBV5-6 and TRBJ2-4; TCRdb's D gene call, TRBD1, goes unchecked for lack of DNA. The CDR3 is 15 residues long. Germline CDR1 SGHDT, CDR2 YYEEEE. This CDR3 is CASSTGTGGANIQYF.

The V gene is TRBV6-5, the J gene TRBJ1-4; TCRdb's D call of TRBD1 is untestable without DNA. CDR3 length equals 14 residues. Germline lookup yields CDR1 MNHEY and CDR2 SVGAGI. CDR3 region: CASSPRGTNEKLFF.

The chain joins TRBV27 to TRBJ2-1. The CDR3 length is 12 residues. Germline V gene data show CDR1 as MNHEY and CDR2 as SMNVEV (reference sequence). The CDR3 spells CASSANWGEQFF.

This chain joins TRBV29-1 and TRBJ1-1. Germline V lookup: CDR1 SQVTM, CDR2 ANQGSEA. The CDR3 has 12 residues. The CDR3: CSVVFLSAEAFF.

The J gene is TRBJ2-3, the V gene TRBV7-2; TCRdb selects TRBD2, and the lack of DNA leaves this call unchecked. Germline V gene lookup returns CDR1 SGHTA and CDR2 FQGNSA. The CDR3 runs to 15 residues. The CDR3 is CASSRLAGGADTQYF.

V gene TRBV7-9 combines with J gene TRBJ1-3. Germline values: CDR1 SEHNR, CDR2 FQNEAQ (reference sequence). The CDR3 spans 17 residues. CDR3 region: CASSLISGWQLGNTIYF.

The chain uses TRBV5-6 and TRBJ2-4. Germline assignment: CDR1 SGHDT and CDR2 YYEEEE. The length of the CDR3 is 14 residues. The CDR3 region is CASRLWTGKNIQYF.